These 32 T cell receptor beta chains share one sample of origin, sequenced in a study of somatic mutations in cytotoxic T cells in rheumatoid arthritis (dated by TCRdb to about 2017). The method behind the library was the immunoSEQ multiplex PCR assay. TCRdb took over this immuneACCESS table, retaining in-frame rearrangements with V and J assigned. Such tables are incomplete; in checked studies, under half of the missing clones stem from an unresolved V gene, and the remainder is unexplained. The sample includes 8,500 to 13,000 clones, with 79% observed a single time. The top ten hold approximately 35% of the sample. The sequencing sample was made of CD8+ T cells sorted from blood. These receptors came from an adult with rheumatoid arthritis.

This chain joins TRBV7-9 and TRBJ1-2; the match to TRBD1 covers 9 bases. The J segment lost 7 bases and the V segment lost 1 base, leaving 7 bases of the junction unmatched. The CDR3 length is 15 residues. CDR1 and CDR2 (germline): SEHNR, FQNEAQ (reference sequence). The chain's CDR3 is CASSLVGTGSVGYTF. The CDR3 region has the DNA TGTGCCAGCAGCTTAGTAGGGACAGGGTCTGTTGGCTACACCTTC. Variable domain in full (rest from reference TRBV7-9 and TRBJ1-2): DTGVSQNPRHKITKRGQNVTFRCDPISEHNRLYWYRQTLGQGPEFLTYFQNEAQLEKSRLLSDRFSAERPKGSFSTLEIQRTEQGDSAMYLCASSLVGTGSVGYTFGSGTRLTVV.

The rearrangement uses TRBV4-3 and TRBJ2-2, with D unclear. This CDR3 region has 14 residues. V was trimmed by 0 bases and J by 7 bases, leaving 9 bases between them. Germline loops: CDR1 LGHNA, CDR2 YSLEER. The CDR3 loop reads CASSQDVRHGELFF. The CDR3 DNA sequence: TGCGCCAGCAGCCAAGATGTTCGGCACGGGGAGCTGTTTTTT.

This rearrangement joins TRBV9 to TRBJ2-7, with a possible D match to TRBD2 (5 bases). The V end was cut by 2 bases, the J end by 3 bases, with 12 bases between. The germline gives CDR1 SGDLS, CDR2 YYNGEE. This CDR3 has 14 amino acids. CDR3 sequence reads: CASSVRPSGYEQYF. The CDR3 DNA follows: TGTGCCAGCAGCGTCCGACCGAGCGGCTACGAGCAGTACTTC. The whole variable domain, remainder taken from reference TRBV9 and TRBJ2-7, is DSGVTQTPKHLITATGQRVTLRCSPRSGDLSVYWYQQSLDQGLQFLIQYYNGEERAKGNILERFSAQQFPDLHSELNLSSLELGDSALYFCASSVRPSGYEQYFGPGTRLTVT.

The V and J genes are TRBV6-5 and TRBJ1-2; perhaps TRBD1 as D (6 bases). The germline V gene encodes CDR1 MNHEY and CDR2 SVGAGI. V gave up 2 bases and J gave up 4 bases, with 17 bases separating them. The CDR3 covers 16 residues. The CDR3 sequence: CASSYSTQGIGYGYTF. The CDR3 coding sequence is TGTGCCAGCAGTTACAGCACCCAGGGGATCGGCTATGGCTACACCTTC.

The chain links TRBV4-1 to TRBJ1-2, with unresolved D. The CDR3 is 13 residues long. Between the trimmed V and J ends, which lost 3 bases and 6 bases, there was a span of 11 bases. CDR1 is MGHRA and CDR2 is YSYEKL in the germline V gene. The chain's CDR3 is CASSQVGPDGYTF. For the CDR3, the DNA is TGCGCCAGCAGCCAGGTAGGGCCGGATGGCTACACCTTC.

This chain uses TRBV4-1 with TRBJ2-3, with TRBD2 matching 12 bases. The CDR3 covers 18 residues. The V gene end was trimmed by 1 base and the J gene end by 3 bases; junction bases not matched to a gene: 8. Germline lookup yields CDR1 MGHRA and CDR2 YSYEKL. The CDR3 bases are TGCGCCAGCAGCCAAGTCCTCCTAGCGGGGGGGCCTACAGATACGCAGTATTTT. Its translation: CASSQVLLAGGPTDTQYF.

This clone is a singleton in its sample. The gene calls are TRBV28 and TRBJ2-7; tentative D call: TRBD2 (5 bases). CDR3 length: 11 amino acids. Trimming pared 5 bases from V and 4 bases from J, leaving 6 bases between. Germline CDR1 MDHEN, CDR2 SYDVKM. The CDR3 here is CASSTSYEQYF. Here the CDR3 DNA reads TGTGCCAGCAGTACTAGTTACGAGCAGTACTTC.

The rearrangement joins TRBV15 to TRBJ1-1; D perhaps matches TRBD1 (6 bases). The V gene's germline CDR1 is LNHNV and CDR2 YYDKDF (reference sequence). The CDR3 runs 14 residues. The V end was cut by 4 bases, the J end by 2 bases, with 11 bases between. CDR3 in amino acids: CATSIGGTNTEAFF. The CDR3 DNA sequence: TGTGCCACCAGCATAGGGGGAACCAACACTGAAGCTTTCTTT.

The CDR3 DNA is TGCGCCAGCAGCCAAGGAAACACCGGGGAGCTGTTTTTT. This sequence encodes CASSQGNTGELFF. This rearrangement joins TRBV4-3 to TRBJ2-2; D is undetermined. The germline V and J ends were trimmed by 1 base and 2 bases, with 2 bases remaining between them. This CDR3 region has 13 residues. In germline, CDR1 is LGHNA, CDR2 YSLEER.

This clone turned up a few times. CDR3 residues: CASSYLGNNEQFF. The CDR3 DNA follows: TGTGCCAGCAGTTACCTGGGGAACAATGAGCAGTTCTTC. V and J are TRBV6-5 and TRBJ2-1, with D unclear. Trimming removed 2 bases at V and 5 bases at J, with 7 bases between. Germline V gene lookup returns CDR1 MNHEY and CDR2 SVGAGI. This CDR3 is 13 amino acids long.

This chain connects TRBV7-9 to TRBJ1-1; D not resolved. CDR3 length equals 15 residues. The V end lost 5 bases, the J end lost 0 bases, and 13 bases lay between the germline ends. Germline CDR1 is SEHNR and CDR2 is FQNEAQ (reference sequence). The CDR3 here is CASSAGIGLNTEAFF. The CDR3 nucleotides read TGTGCCAGCAGCGCGGGGATAGGGTTGAACACTGAAGCTTTCTTT. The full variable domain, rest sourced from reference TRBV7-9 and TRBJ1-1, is DTGVSQNPRHKITKRGQNVTFRCDPISEHNRLYWYRQTLGQGPEFLTYFQNEAQLEKSRLLSDRFSAERPKGSFSTLEIQRTEQGDSAMYLCASSAGIGLNTEAFFGQGTRLTVV.

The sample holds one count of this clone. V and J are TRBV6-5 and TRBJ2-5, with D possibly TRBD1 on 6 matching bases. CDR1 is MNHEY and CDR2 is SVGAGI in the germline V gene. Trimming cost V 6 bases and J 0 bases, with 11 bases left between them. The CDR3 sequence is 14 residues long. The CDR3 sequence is CASSLTGYQETQYF. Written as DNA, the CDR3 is TGTGCCAGCAGCCTCACAGGGTACCAAGAGACCCAGTACTTC.

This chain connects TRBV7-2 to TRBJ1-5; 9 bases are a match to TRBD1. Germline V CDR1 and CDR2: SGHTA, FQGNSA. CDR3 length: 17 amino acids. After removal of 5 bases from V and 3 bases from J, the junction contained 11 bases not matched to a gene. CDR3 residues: CASSHPPGQGPNQPQHF. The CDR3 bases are TGTGCCAGCAGCCACCCTCCGGGACAGGGACCCAATCAGCCCCAGCATTTT.

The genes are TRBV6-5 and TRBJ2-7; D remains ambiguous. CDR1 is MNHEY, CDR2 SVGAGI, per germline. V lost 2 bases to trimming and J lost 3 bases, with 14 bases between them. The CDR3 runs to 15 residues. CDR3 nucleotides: TGTGCCAGCAGTTACGCCTCAGATGGGGTCTACGAGCAGTACTTC. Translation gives CASSYASDGVYEQYF.

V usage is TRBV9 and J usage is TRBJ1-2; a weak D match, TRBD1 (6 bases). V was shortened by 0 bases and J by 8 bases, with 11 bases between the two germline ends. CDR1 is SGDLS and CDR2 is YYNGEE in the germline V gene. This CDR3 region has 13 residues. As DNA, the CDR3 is TGTGCCAGCAGCGTAGCCGCAGGGACAGGCTACACCTTC. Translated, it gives CASSVAAGTGYTF.

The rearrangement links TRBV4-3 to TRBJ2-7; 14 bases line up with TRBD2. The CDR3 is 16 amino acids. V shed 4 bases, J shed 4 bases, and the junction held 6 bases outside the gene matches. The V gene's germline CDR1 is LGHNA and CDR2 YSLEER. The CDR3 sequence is CASSPGTSGSMYEQYF. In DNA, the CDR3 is TGCGCCAGCAGCCCCGGGACTAGCGGGAGTATGTACGAGCAGTACTTC.

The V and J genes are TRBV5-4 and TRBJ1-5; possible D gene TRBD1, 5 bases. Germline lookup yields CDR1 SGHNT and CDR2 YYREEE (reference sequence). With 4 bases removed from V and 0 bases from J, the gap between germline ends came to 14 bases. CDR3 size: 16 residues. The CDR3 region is CASSHGGRHSNQPQHF. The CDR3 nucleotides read TGTGCCAGCAGCCATGGGGGTCGCCATAGCAATCAGCCCCAGCATTTT.

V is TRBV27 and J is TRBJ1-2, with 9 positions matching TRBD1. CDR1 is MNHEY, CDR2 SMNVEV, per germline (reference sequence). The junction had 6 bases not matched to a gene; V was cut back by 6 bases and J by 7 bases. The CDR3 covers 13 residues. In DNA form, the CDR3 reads TGTGCCAGCAGCTCACAGGGGGCCTTTGGCTACACCTTC. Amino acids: CASSSQGAFGYTF.

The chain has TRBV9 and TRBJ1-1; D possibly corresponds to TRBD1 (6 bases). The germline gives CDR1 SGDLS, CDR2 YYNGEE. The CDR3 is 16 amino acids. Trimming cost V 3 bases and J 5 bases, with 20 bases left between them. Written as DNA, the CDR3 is TGTGCCAGCAGCGGACTTATGCGGGGGGCAGGAACTGAAGCTTTCTTT. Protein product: CASSGLMRGAGTEAFF.

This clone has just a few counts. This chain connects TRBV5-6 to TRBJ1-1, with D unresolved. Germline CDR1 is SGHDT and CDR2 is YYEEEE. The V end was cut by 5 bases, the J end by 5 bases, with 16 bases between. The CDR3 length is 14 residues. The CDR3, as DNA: TGTGCCAGCAGGTATCTCGGAGGAAATACTGAAGCTTTCTTT. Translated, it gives CASRYLGGNTEAFF.

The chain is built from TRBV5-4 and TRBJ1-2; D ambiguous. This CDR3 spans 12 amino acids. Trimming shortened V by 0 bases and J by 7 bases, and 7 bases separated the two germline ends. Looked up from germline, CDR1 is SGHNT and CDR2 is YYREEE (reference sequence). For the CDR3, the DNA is TGTGCCAGCAGCTTGGGCCCCGGTGGCTACACCTTC. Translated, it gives CASSLGPGGYTF.

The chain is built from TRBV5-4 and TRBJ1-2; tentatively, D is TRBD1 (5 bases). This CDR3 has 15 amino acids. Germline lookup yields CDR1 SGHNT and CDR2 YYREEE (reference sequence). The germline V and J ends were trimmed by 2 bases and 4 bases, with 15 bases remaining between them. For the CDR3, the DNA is TGTGCCAGCAGCTTCTCGAGACAGCTCATCTATGGCTACACCTTC. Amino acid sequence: CASSFSRQLIYGYTF.

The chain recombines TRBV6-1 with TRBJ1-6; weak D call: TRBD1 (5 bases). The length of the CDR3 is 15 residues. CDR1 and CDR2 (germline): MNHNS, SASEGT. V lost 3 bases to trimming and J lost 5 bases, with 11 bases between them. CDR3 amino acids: CASSDGTRDNSPLHF. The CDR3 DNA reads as TGTGCCAGCAGTGACGGGACTCGGGATAATTCACCCCTCCACTTT.

The CDR3, as DNA: TGCGCCAGCAGCCACCTGGAGGGTCTTATGGGAGGCTACACCTTC. Translated, it gives CASSHLEGLMGGYTF. The J gene is TRBJ1-2, the V gene TRBV4-1; no definite D call. This CDR3 is 15 amino acids long. The germline CDR1 and CDR2 sequences are MGHRA and YSYEKL. Deletions cut 3 bases from V and 8 bases from J, with 19 bases between.

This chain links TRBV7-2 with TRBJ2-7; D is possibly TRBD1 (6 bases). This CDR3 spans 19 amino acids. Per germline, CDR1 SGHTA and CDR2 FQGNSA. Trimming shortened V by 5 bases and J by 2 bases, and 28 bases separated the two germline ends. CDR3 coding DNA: TGTGCCAGCAGCCCAACAGTTCCCAATGAGGACAGTTGGCCCTACGAGCAGTACTTC. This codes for CASSPTVPNEDSWPYEQYF.

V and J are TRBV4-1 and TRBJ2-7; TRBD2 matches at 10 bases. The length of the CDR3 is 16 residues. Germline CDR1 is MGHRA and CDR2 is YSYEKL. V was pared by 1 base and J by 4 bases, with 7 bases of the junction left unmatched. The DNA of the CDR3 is TGCGCCAGCAGCCAAGCCTCCGGGACTAGCGAGTACGAGCAGTACTTC. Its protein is CASSQASGTSEYEQYF.

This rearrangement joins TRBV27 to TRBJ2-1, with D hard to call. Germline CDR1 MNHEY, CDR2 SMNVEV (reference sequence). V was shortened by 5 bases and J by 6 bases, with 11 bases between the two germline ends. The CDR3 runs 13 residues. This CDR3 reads CASSPTHLNEQFF. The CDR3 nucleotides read TGTGCCAGCAGTCCGACTCATCTCAATGAGCAGTTCTTC.

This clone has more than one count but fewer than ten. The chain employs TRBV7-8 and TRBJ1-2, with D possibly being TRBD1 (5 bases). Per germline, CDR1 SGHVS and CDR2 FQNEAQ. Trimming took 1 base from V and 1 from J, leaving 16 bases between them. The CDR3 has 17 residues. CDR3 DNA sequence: TGTGCCAGCAGCTTAGGATCTTTGGACACTTATAACTATGGCTACACCTTC. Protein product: CASSLGSLDTYNYGYTF.

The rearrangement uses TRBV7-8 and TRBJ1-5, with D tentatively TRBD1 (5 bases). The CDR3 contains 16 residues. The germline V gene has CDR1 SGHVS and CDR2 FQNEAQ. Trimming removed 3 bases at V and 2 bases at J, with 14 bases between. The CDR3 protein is CASSFSEVGGNQPQHF. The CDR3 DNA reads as TGTGCCAGCAGCTTTTCCGAAGTAGGGGGCAATCAGCCCCAGCATTTT.

The CDR3 is CASKYRTSGLNEQFF. The CDR3 DNA reads TGTGCCAGCAAATACAGGACTAGCGGACTGAATGAGCAGTTCTTC. The J gene is TRBJ2-1, the V gene TRBV6-5, with 10 bases fitting TRBD2. The CDR3 covers 15 residues. Trimming at V came to 7 bases and at J to 7 bases, leaving 10 bases not matched to a gene. Germline CDR1 MNHEY, CDR2 SVGAGI.

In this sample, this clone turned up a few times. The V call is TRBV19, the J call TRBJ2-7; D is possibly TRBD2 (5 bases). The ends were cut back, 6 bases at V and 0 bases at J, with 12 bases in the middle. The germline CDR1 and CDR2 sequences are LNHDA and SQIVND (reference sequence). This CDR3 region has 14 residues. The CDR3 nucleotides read TGTGCCAGTAGGGCAGCGGATAGCTCCTACGAGCAGTACTTC. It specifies CASRAADSSYEQYF. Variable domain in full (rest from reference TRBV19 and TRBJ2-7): DGGITQSPKYLFRKEGQNVTLSCEQNLNHDAMYWYRQDPGQGLRLIYYSQIVNDFQKGDIAEGYSVSREKKESFPLTVTSAQKNPTAFYLCASRAADSSYEQYFGPGTRLTVT.

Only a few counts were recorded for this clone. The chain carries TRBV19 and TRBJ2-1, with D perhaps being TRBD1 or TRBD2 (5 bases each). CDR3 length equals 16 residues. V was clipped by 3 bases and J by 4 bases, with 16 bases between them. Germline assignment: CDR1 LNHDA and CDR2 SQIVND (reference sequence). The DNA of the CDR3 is TGTGCCAGTAGTATCTTCGTCTCGGGGCTATACAATGAGCAGTTCTTC. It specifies CASSIFVSGLYNEQFF.